The next 26 T cell receptor beta chains were all read from a single sample in a study of blood T cell repertoires in COVID-19. Here immunoSEQ multiplex PCR was the method, and the copy in TCRdb shows in-frame clones only, minus some. Of around 170,000 clones in the sample, roughly 80% were seen once. The sequenced material came from PBMCs or T cells enriched from blood (not recorded which). These receptors were taken from a man aged 50 or older who had recovered from COVID-19.

The V gene is TRBV3-1 (or the pseudogene TRBV3-2), the J gene TRBJ1-5; a weak D match, TRBD1 (5 bases). The CDR3 loop spans 16 amino acids. Germline lookup yields CDR1 LGHDT and CDR2 YNNKEL (reference sequence). The V gene lost 1 base and the J gene lost 1 base, with 11 bases spanning the gap. This chain's CDR3 is CASSQGGGRSNQPQHF. For the CDR3, the DNA is TGTGCCAGCAGCCAAGGCGGGGGAAGGAGCAATCAGCCCCAGCATTTT.

This chain joins TRBV18 and TRBJ1-2; no definite D call. The CDR3 consists of 14 residues. Germline V gene lookup returns CDR1 KGHSH and CDR2 LQKENI. Trimming pared 5 bases from V and 0 bases from J, leaving 10 bases between. CDR3 loop: CASSSRRSNYGYTF. CDR3 DNA sequence: TGTGCCAGCTCATCAAGGCGGTCTAACTATGGCTACACCTTC. Full variable domain (missing parts from reference TRBV18 and TRBJ1-2): NAGVMQNPRHLVRRRGQEARLRCSPMKGHSHVYWYRQLPEEGLKFMVYLQKENIIDESGMPKERFSAEFPKEGPSILRIQQVVRGDSAAYFCASSSRRSNYGYTFGSGTRLTVV.

The chain carries TRBV30 and TRBJ1-1, with 9 bases fitting TRBD1. V lost 5 bases and J lost 6; bases outside the gene matches: 13. Per the germline V gene, CDR1 is GTSNPN and CDR2 is SVGIG (reference sequence). The CDR3 spans 15 residues. The chain's CDR3 is CAWEPHGQGKAEAFF. CDR3 bases: TGTGCCTGGGAGCCCCACGGACAGGGGAAGGCTGAAGCTTTCTTT.

The V and J genes are TRBV2 and TRBJ1-5, with D maybe TRBD1 (5 bases). CDR3 length equals 12 residues. Trimming removed 6 bases from V and 10 bases from J, with 13 bases in between. In germline, CDR1 is SNHLY, CDR2 FYNNEI. In DNA, the CDR3 is TGTGCCAGCAGAGACAGTGGCGACCCCCAGCATTTT. This sequence encodes CASRDSGDPQHF.

V is TRBV7-9 and J is TRBJ1-4, with 8 positions matching TRBD1. The germline V gene encodes CDR1 SEHNR and CDR2 FQNEAQ (reference sequence). V lost 2 bases and J lost 7; bases outside the gene matches: 6. This CDR3 is 15 amino acids long. The DNA for the CDR3 is TGTGCCAGCAGCTTACCGAGACAGGGGAGTGAAAAACTGTTTTTT. Amino acids: CASSLPRQGSEKLFF.

The chain combines TRBV12-5 with TRBJ1-3, with no clear D. The length of the CDR3 is 16 residues. CDR1 and CDR2 (germline): LGHNT, FRNRAP. V was clipped by 6 bases and J by 0 bases, with 15 bases between them. The CDR3 here is CASGPQEKLSGNTIYF. The CDR3, as DNA: TGTGCTAGTGGCCCCCAAGAGAAACTCTCTGGAAACACCATATATTTT.

The V call is TRBV5-4, the J call TRBJ2-1; D not resolved. Trimming removed 3 bases at V and 3 bases at J, with 7 bases between. The CDR3 loop spans 13 amino acids. The germline V gene encodes CDR1 SGHNT and CDR2 YYREEE (reference sequence). The CDR3 DNA reads as TGTGCCAGCAGCTCAGACAACTACAATGAGCAGTTCTTC. It is translated as CASSSDNYNEQFF. Based on the CDR3 plus reference TRBV5-4 and TRBJ2-1, the full variable domain is ETGVTQSPTHLIKTRGQQVTLRCSSQSGHNTVSWYQQALGQGPQFIFQYYREEENGRGNFPPRFSGLQFPNYSSELNVNALELDDSALYLCASSSDNYNEQFFGPGTRLTVL.

This rearrangement joins TRBV19 to TRBJ1-1; 9 nucleotides agree with TRBD1. V shed 4 bases and J 8 bases; nucleotides not matched to a gene: 11. The CDR3 length is 15 residues. Germline assignment: CDR1 LNHDA and CDR2 SQIVND (reference sequence). CDR3 DNA sequence: TGTGCCAGTAGTACCTCCCCCGGGACAGGGACCGAAGCTTTCTTT. Protein sequence: CASSTSPGTGTEAFF. The full variable domain, its missing parts supplied by reference TRBV19 and TRBJ1-1, is DGGITQSPKYLFRKEGQNVTLSCEQNLNHDAMYWYRQDPGQGLRLIYYSQIVNDFQKGDIAEGYSVSREKKESFPLTVTSAQKNPTAFYLCASSTSPGTGTEAFFGQGTRLTVV.

The chain recombines TRBV18 with TRBJ2-7; perhaps TRBD1 as D (6 bases). V lost 3 bases, J lost 3 bases, and 12 bases lay in between. This CDR3 comprises 14 residues. CDR1 KGHSH and CDR2 LQKENI come from the germline V gene. CDR3 loop: CASSPGVRGYEQYF. CDR3 DNA: TGTGCCAGCTCACCGGGGGTCAGGGGCTACGAGCAGTACTTC.

The V call is TRBV28, the J call TRBJ1-1, with D unresolved. Trimming took 7 bases from V and 1 from J, leaving 7 bases between them. The CDR3 has 12 residues. Germline values: CDR1 MDHEN, CDR2 SYDVKM. The CDR3 DNA sequence: TGTGCCAGCATTGGGCCGAACACTGAAGCTTTCTTT. It codes for CASIGPNTEAFF.

The J gene is TRBJ2-5, the V gene TRBV6-5; TRBD2 agrees at 10 bases. Germline-derived CDR1 and CDR2 are MNHEY and SVGAGI. The CDR3 is 14 residues long. V was clipped by 6 bases and J by 2 bases; unmatched bases: 3. CDR3 in DNA: TGTGCCAGCAGAGGACTAGCGGCACAAGAGACCCAGTACTTC. Translating it yields CASRGLAAQETQYF.

V gene TRBV7-2 combines with J gene TRBJ2-5; D perhaps matches TRBD2 (6 bases). This CDR3 has 11 amino acids. Trimming left V 4 bases short and J 9 bases short, with 9 bases between. Germline lookup yields CDR1 SGHTA and CDR2 FQGNSA. In DNA form, the CDR3 reads TGTGCCAGCAGCTCGGGGGTGGCCCAGTACTTC. Encoded protein: CASSSGVAQYF.

The chain joins TRBV19 to TRBJ1-2, with 12 bases matching TRBD1. The CDR3 is made up of 15 amino acids. The germline CDR1 and CDR2 sequences are LNHDA and SQIVND (reference sequence). V was clipped by 5 bases and J by 7 bases; unmatched bases: 8. CDR3 loop: CASSSPGQGAFGYTF. DNA for the CDR3: TGTGCCAGTAGTTCCCCGGGACAGGGGGCGTTTGGCTACACCTTC.

The rearrangement joins TRBV3-1 (or the pseudogene TRBV3-2) to TRBJ1-1, with D perhaps matching TRBD1 (6 bases). V was clipped by 2 bases and J by 5 bases, with 18 bases between them. CDR3 length: 16 residues. The V gene's germline CDR1 is LGHDT and CDR2 YNNKEL (reference sequence). In nucleotides, the CDR3 is TGTGCCAGCAGCCAATTCTTCAGGGGCGCGGAGACTGAAGCTTTCTTT. Its translation: CASSQFFRGAETEAFF.

This clone was detected only once. V gene TRBV7-3 combines with J gene TRBJ2-3; D may be TRBD2 (7 bases). The CDR3 covers 11 residues. Trimming pared 6 bases from V and 14 bases from J, leaving 15 bases between. The V gene's germline CDR1 is SGHTA and CDR2 FQGTGA. For the CDR3, the DNA is TGTGCCAGCAGTGCGGGGGCCCGCTGGTATTTT. Protein product: CASSAGARWYF.

Only a few counts were recorded for this clone. The chain carries TRBV30 and TRBJ1-1; possibly TRBD1 for D (6 bases). The V gene lost 0 bases and the J gene lost 2 bases, with 10 bases spanning the gap. Germline V CDR1 and CDR2: GTSNPN, SVGIG (reference sequence). The CDR3 extends over 14 amino acids. In DNA form, the CDR3 reads TGTGCCTGGAGTGTAGGGGGAACCAACACTGAAGCTTTCTTT. It specifies CAWSVGGTNTEAFF.

The V call is TRBV2, the J call TRBJ1-6; 7 bases align to TRBD1. The germline V gene encodes CDR1 SNHLY and CDR2 FYNNEI. The trim removed 6 bases at V and 7 bases at J, leaving 3 bases unmatched. The CDR3 runs to 13 residues. The CDR3 coding sequence is TGTGCCAGCAGCGGACAGGACAATTCACCCCTCCACTTT. This encodes CASSGQDNSPLHF.

This chain links TRBV3-1 (or the pseudogene TRBV3-2) with TRBJ2-3; 12 bases match TRBD2. CDR1 is LGHDT, CDR2 YNNKEL, per germline (reference sequence). V lost 3 bases to trimming and J lost 2 bases; unmatched junction nucleotides: 9. The CDR3 runs 18 residues. CDR3 sequence: CASSHPNRLAGVTDTQYF. As DNA, the CDR3 is TGTGCCAGCAGCCATCCCAATCGACTAGCGGGGGTCACAGATACGCAGTATTTT.

The chain combines TRBV12-3 or TRBV12-4 with TRBJ1-1; D is unresolved. The CDR3 spans 11 residues. Trimming cost V 4 bases and J 3 bases, with 3 bases left between them. CDR3 amino acids: CASSSDTEAFF. For the CDR3, the DNA is TGTGCCAGCAGTTCCGACACTGAAGCTTTCTTT.

The rearrangement links TRBV6-6 to TRBJ1-2, with 10 nucleotides matching TRBD1. Germline lookup yields CDR1 MNHNY and CDR2 SVGAGI (reference sequence). After removal of 10 bases from V and 5 bases from J, the junction contained 10 bases not matched to a gene. The CDR3 sequence is 14 residues long. CDR3 sequence: CATRGQGGLYGYTF. The CDR3 region has the DNA TGTGCCACCCGAGGACAGGGGGGATTATATGGCTACACCTTC.

This chain joins TRBV28 and TRBJ1-1; TRBD1 is a possible D gene (6 bases). Deletions cut 5 bases from V and 3 bases from J, with 10 bases between. From germline, CDR1 is MDHEN and CDR2 SYDVKM. CDR3 length equals 13 residues. Written as DNA, the CDR3 is TGTGCCAGCAGTCCTACAGGGTACACTGAAGCTTTCTTT. Translated: CASSPTGYTEAFF.

The chain has TRBV4-1 and TRBJ2-5; TRBD2 is a possible D gene (5 bases). CDR3 length: 11 residues. V was cut by 10 bases and J by 4 bases, with 10 bases left in between. The germline V gene has CDR1 MGHRA and CDR2 YSYEKL. CDR3 bases: TGCGCCACCGGGGTGGGAGAGACCCAGTACTTC. It translates to CATGVGETQYF.

The chain recombines TRBV10-2 with TRBJ2-5; D is ambiguous. The CDR3 is 13 residues long. V lost 6 bases and J lost 2, with 10 bases in between. The germline CDR1 and CDR2 sequences are WSHSY and SAAADI. CDR3 amino acids: CASRPRVQETQYF. CDR3 coding DNA: TGCGCCAGCAGACCCCGGGTTCAAGAGACCCAGTACTTC.

V usage is TRBV7-2 and J usage is TRBJ2-3; D perhaps matches TRBD2 (5 bases). Trimming removed 5 bases at V and 0 bases at J, with 12 bases between. The CDR3 has 15 residues. The germline CDR1 and CDR2 sequences are SGHTA and FQGNSA. CDR3: CASSPDYLSTDTQYF. CDR3 sequence (DNA): TGTGCCAGCAGCCCAGACTACCTAAGCACAGATACGCAGTATTTT.

In its sample, this clone was seen once. This chain connects TRBV5-1 to TRBJ1-5, with a possible D match to TRBD1 (6 bases). V shed 0 bases and J shed 5 bases, with 18 bases lying between them. Germline CDR1 SGHRS, CDR2 YFSETQ. The CDR3 runs to 17 residues. CDR3 nucleotides: TGCGCCAGCAGCTTGGCATCTCAGGGGTTGGTGGATCAGCCCCAGCATTTT. Translated: CASSLASQGLVDQPQHF.

V usage is TRBV6-5 and J usage is TRBJ1-4, with 9 bases lining up with TRBD1. The CDR3 contains 16 residues. Germline lookup yields CDR1 MNHEY and CDR2 SVGAGI. Trimming cost V 2 bases and J 8 bases; bases outside gene matches: 9. This CDR3 is CASSYGTGRGSEKLFF. The CDR3 DNA reads as TGTGCCAGCAGTTACGGGACAGGGAGGGGATCGGAAAAACTGTTTTTT.